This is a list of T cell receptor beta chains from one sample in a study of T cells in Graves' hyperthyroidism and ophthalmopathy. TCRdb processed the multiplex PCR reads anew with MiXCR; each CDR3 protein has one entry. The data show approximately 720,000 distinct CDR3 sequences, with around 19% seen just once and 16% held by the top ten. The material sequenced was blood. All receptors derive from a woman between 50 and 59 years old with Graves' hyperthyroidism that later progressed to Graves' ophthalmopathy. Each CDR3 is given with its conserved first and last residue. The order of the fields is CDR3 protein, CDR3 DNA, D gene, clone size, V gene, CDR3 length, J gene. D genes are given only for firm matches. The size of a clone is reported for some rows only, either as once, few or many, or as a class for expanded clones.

CSASFGTEITDTQYF	TGCAGTGCTAGTTTCGGGACAGAAATCACAGATACGCAGTATTTT	TRBD1	-	TRBV20-1	15	TRBJ2-3
CASSLNEAGDANEQYF	TGTGCCAGCAGCTTAAATGAGGCGGGGGACGCCAACGAGCAGTACTTC	TRBD2	-	TRBV7-9	16	TRBJ2-7
CASSEARVDRGPGEKLFF	TGTGCCAGCAGTGAAGCACGGGTCGACAGGGGGCCCGGCGAAAAACTGTTTTTT	TRBD1	many	TRBV2	18	TRBJ1-4
CASSLTSGGPDTQYF	TGTGCCAGCAGTTTAACTAGCGGGGGCCCAGATACGCAGTATTTT	TRBD2	many	TRBV5-1	15	TRBJ2-3
CASSLAQLAAYNEQFF	TGTGCCAGCAGCTTAGCTCAACTAGCGGCTTACAATGAGCAGTTCTTC	TRBD2	many	TRBV7-2	16	TRBJ2-1
CASRLDTAGNTIYF	TGTGCCAGCAGACTGGACACGGCTGGAAACACCATATATTTT	-	few	TRBV2	14	TRBJ1-3
CASSDHSRLLTDTQYF	TGTGCCAGCAGTGATCACAGCCGTCTACTCACAGATACGCAGTATTTT	-	-	TRBV6-1	16	TRBJ2-3
CASRLLAGGLAEQFF	TGTGCCAGCAGGTTACTAGCGGGGGGGTTAGCGGAGCAGTTCTTC	TRBD2	many	TRBV7-2	15	TRBJ2-1
CSAKYVGTTHEQYF	TGCAGTGCTAAATACGTAGGGACTACCCACGAGCAGTACTTC	TRBD2	many	TRBV20-1	14	TRBJ2-7
CASSLESTAFYEQYF	TGTGCCAGCAGCTTAGAGTCGACAGCCTTCTACGAGCAGTACTTC	-	many	TRBV7-6	15	TRBJ2-7
CASSDNDRTNTEAFF	TGTGCCAGCAGCGACAACGACAGGACGAACACTGAAGCTTTCTTT	-	many	TRBV7-9	15	TRBJ1-1
CASSQSRVGTEAFF	TGTGCCAGCAGCCAATCCAGGGTGGGTACTGAAGCTTTCTTT	-	many	TRBV7-2	14	TRBJ1-1
CASSPRDSLTREQYF	TGTGCCAGCTCACCAAGGGACAGCCTGACGCGGGAGCAGTACTTC	TRBD1	many	TRBV18	15	TRBJ2-7
CASSLVGGQGSLALGYF	TGTGCCAGCAGCTTAGTTGGCGGGCAGGGCTCTCTAGCTTTAGGGTACTTC	-	-	TRBV7-2	17	TRBJ2-5
CASSYPERYNEQFF	TGTGCCAGCAGCTACCCCGAGCGGTACAATGAGCAGTTCTTC	-	-	TRBV7-9	14	TRBJ2-1
CASRAGTSGYQETQYF	TGTGCCAGTAGGGCCGGGACTAGCGGTTACCAAGAGACCCAGTACTTC	TRBD2	once	TRBV19	16	TRBJ2-5
CASSQDDEGGKNTF	TGTGCCAGCAGCCAAGATGATGAAGGAGGGAAAAACACCTTC	-	many	TRBV3-1	14	TRBJ1-2
CASSQVGREETQYF	TGTGCCAGCAGCCAAGTGGGCAGGGAAGAGACCCAGTACTTC	-	many	TRBV3-1	14	TRBJ2-5
CASSEQGASYNEQFF	TGTGCCAGCAGTGAACAGGGGGCGTCCTACAATGAGCAGTTCTTC	TRBD1	few	TRBV6-1	15	TRBJ2-1
CASSLIPGENTEAFF	TGTGCCAGCAGCTTGATTCCAGGAGAGAACACTGAAGCTTTCTTT	-	many	TRBV5-5	15	TRBJ1-1
CASSILAGFYNEQFF	TGTGCCAGTAGTATCCTAGCGGGATTCTACAATGAGCAGTTCTTC	TRBD2	few	TRBV19	15	TRBJ2-1
CASSPDSPGNTEAFF	TGTGCCAGCAGTCCGGACAGCCCCGGGAACACTGAAGCTTTCTTT	-	many	TRBV12-3/TRBV12-4	15	TRBJ1-1
CASSQGRTGQETQYF	TGCGCCAGCAGCCAAGGCCGCACAGGCCAAGAGACCCAGTACTTC	-	-	TRBV11-3	15	TRBJ2-5
CASSFRTQGSGYTF	TGCGCCAGCAGCTTCCGAACTCAGGGATCCGGCTACACCTTC	-	few	TRBV5-1	14	TRBJ1-2
CASSYPRAYNQPQHF	TGTGCCAGCAGTTACCCCAGGGCCTACAATCAGCCCCAGCATTTT	-	few	TRBV6-2/TRBV6-3	15	TRBJ1-5
CASSPQGGTGANVLTF	TGTGCCAGCAGCCCCCAGGGGGGAACTGGGGCCAACGTCCTGACTTTC	-	many	TRBV2	16	TRBJ2-6
CATTGGGARKTQYF	TGTGCCACCACAGGGGGGGGGGCCAGAAAGACCCAGTACTTC	-	-	TRBV28	14	TRBJ2-5
CASSVGTRETGELFF	TGTGCCAGCAGTGTCGGGACTCGTGAGACCGGGGAGCTGTTTTTT	-	few	TRBV6-1	15	TRBJ2-2
CASSLIEGYYGYTF	TGCGCCAGCAGCCTTATTGAGGGGTATTATGGCTACACCTTC	-	-	TRBV5-1	14	TRBJ1-2
CASAPGTGGPYGYTF	TGTGCCAGCGCCCCCGGGACAGGGGGACCCTATGGCTACACCTTC	TRBD1	few	TRBV7-9	15	TRBJ1-2
CATSRDPGEETQYF	TGTGCCACCAGCAGAGATCCGGGGGAAGAGACCCAGTACTTC	-	-	TRBV15	14	TRBJ2-5
CSAPTGLDEQYF	TGCAGTGCCCCGACAGGGCTCGACGAGCAGTACTTC	TRBD1	-	TRBV20-1	12	TRBJ2-7
CASSLDRATHTDTQYF	TGTGCCAGCAGCCTAGACCGGGCCACACACACAGATACGCAGTATTTT	-	-	TRBV7-3	16	TRBJ2-3
CASSPHSLGLPDEQFF	TGTGCCAGCAGTCCCCACAGTCTTGGGCTGCCCGATGAGCAGTTCTTC	-	few	TRBV28	16	TRBJ2-1
CASSPLGGAPYSNQPQHF	TGCGCCAGCAGCCCTTTGGGTGGGGCACCCTATAGCAATCAGCCCCAGCATTTT	-	-	TRBV4-1	18	TRBJ1-5
CASSSPQGSGVNTEAFF	TGTGCCAGTAGTAGCCCACAGGGGAGTGGAGTCAACACTGAAGCTTTCTTT	TRBD1	-	TRBV19	17	TRBJ1-1
CAISESRERQEQYF	TGTGCCATCAGTGAGTCGAGGGAGCGGCAGGAGCAGTACTTC	-	-	TRBV10-3	14	TRBJ2-7
CASRITENTEAFF	TGTGCCAGCAGGATTACAGAGAACACTGAAGCTTTCTTT	-	few	TRBV25-1	13	TRBJ1-1
CASSLGLVLIGELFF	TGTGCCAGCAGCTTAGGACTAGTCTTGATCGGGGAGCTGTTTTTT	-	-	TRBV7-8	15	TRBJ2-2
CASSEPVRGWPYEQYF	TGTGCCAGCAGTGAGCCCGTCAGGGGGTGGCCCTACGAGCAGTACTTC	TRBD1	-	TRBV6-1	16	TRBJ2-7
CATEQNTGELFF	TGTGCCACCGAGCAAAACACCGGGGAGCTGTTTTTT	-	few	TRBV24-1	12	TRBJ2-2
CASSWFSGGLNTGELFF	TGTGCCAGCAGTTGGTTTAGCGGGGGACTGAACACCGGGGAGCTGTTTTTT	TRBD2	-	TRBV27	17	TRBJ2-2
CASTTLWQRDLTGELFF	TGTGCCAGCACCACCCTGTGGCAGCGGGATCTCACCGGGGAGCTGTTTTTT	TRBD2	many	TRBV2	17	TRBJ2-2
CASSLDRGLGYTF	TGTGCCAGCAGCTTAGACAGGGGGCTTGGCTACACCTTC	TRBD1	many	TRBV7-8	13	TRBJ1-2
CASRRDRAAGNTEAFF	TGCGCCAGCAGAAGGGACAGGGCCGCGGGGAACACTGAAGCTTTCTTT	TRBD1	-	TRBV5-1	16	TRBJ1-1
CASSTGQGISPLHF	TGTGCCAGCAGTACCGGACAGGGGATTTCACCCCTCCACTTT	TRBD1	-	TRBV7-8	14	TRBJ1-6
CASRNPGEPPYEQYF	TGTGCCAGCAGAAACCCAGGGGAACCTCCCTACGAGCAGTACTTC	-	-	TRBV5-4	15	TRBJ2-7
CASSHQTGDYEQYF	TGTGCCAGCAGCCACCAGACAGGGGACTACGAGCAGTACTTC	TRBD1	many	TRBV3-1	14	TRBJ2-7
CASSFGQQGNTEAFF	TGTGCCAGCTCATTCGGACAGCAGGGTAACACTGAAGCTTTCTTT	-	many	TRBV18	15	TRBJ1-1
CASSESGVYQPQHF	TGCGCCAGCAGTGAGTCCGGAGTTTATCAGCCCCAGCATTTT	-	few	TRBV10-2	14	TRBJ1-5
CASSQTTGVYEQYF	TGTGCCAGCAGCCAAACTACAGGGGTCTACGAGCAGTACTTC	TRBD1	-	TRBV3-1	14	TRBJ2-7
CAISPGAQETQYF	TGTGCCATCAGTCCAGGCGCTCAAGAGACCCAGTACTTC	-	-	TRBV10-3	13	TRBJ2-5
CASSQAGVTEAFF	TGCGCCAGCAGCCAAGCGGGGGTCACTGAAGCTTTCTTT	-	-	TRBV4-1	13	TRBJ1-1
CASNPGSSDTQYF	TGTGCCAGCAATCCTGGGAGTTCGGATACGCAGTATTTT	-	-	TRBV2	13	TRBJ2-3
CSAREPLGPGELFF	TGCAGTGCTAGAGAACCGCTAGGTCCCGGGGAGCTGTTTTTT	-	few	TRBV20-1	14	TRBJ2-2